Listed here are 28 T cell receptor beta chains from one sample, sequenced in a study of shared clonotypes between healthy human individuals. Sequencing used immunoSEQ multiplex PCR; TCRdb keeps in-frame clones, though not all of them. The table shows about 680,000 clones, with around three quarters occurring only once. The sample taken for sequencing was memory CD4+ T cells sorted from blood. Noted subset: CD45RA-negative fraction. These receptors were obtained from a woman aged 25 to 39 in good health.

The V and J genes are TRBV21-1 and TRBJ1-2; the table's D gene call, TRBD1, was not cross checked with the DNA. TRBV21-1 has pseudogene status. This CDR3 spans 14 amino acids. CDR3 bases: TGTGCCAGCAGAGAGACAGGGATCAACTATGGCTACACCTTC. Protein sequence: CASRETGINYGYTF.

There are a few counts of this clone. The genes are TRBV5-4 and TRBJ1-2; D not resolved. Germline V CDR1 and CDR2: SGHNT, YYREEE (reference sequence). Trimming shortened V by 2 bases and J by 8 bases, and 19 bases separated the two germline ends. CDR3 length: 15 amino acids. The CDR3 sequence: CASSFNPGPKGGYTF. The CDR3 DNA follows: TGTGCCAGCAGCTTTAATCCAGGCCCTAAAGGGGGCTACACCTTC. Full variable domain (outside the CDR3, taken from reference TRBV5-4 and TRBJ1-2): ETGVTQSPTHLIKTRGQQVTLRCSSQSGHNTVSWYQQALGQGPQFIFQYYREEENGRGNFPPRFSGLQFPNYSSELNVNALELDDSALYLCASSFNPGPKGGYTFGSGTRLTVV.

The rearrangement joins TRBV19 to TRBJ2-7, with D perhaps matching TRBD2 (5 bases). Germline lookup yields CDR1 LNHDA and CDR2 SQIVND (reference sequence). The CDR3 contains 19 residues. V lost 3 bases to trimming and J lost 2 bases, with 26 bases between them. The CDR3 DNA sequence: TGTGCCAGTAGTATTCAGAGTAGCGTAGGCCAGCCGATAACCTACGAGCAGTACTTC. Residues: CASSIQSSVGQPITYEQYF. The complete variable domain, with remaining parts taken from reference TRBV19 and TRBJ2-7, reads DGGITQSPKYLFRKEGQNVTLSCEQNLNHDAMYWYRQDPGQGLRLIYYSQIVNDFQKGDIAEGYSVSREKKESFPLTVTSAQKNPTAFYLCASSIQSSVGQPITYEQYFGPGTRLTVT.

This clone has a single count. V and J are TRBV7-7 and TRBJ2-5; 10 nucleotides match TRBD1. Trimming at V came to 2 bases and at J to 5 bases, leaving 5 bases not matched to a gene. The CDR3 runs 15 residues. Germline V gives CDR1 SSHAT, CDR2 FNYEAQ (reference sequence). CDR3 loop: CASSLIGTGVETQYF. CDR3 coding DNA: TGTGCCAGCAGCTTAATCGGGACAGGGGTGGAGACCCAGTACTTC.

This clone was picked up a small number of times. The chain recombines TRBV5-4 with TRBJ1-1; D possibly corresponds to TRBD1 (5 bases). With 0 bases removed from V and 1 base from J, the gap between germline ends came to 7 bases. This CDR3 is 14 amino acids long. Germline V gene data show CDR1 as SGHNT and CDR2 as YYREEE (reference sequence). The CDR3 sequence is CASSLDQGNTEAFF. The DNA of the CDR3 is TGTGCCAGCAGCTTGGATCAGGGGAACACTGAAGCTTTCTTT. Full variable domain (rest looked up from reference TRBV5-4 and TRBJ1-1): ETGVTQSPTHLIKTRGQQVTLRCSSQSGHNTVSWYQQALGQGPQFIFQYYREEENGRGNFPPRFSGLQFPNYSSELNVNALELDDSALYLCASSLDQGNTEAFFGQGTRLTVV.

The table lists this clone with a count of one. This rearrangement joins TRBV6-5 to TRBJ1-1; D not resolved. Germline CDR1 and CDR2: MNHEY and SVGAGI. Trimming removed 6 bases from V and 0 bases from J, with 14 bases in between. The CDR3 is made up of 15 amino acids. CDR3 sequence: CASSPLSRVNTEAFF. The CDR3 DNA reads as TGTGCCAGCAGCCCTCTCTCGCGGGTGAACACTGAAGCTTTCTTT.

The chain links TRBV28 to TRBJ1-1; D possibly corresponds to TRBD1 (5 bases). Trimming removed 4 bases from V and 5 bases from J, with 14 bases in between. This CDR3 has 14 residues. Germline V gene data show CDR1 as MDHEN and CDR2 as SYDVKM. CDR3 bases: TGTGCCAGCAGTTCGTCAGGGCCTTATACTGAAGCTTTCTTT. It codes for CASSSSGPYTEAFF.

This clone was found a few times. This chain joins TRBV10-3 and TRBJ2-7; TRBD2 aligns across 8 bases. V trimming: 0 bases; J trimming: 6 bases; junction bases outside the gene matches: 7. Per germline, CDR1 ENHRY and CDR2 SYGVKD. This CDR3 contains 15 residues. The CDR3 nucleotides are TGTGCCATCAGTGAGTCGACAGCGGGAGTCGGCGAGCAGTACTTC. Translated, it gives CAISESTAGVGEQYF.

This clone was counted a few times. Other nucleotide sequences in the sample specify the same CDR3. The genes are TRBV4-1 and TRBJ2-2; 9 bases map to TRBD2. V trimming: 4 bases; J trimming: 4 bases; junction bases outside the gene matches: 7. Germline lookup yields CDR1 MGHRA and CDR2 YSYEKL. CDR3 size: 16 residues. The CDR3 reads CASSRRLAEGTGELFF. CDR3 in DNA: TGCGCCAGCAGCCGCCGACTAGCGGAGGGCACCGGGGAGCTGTTTTTT.

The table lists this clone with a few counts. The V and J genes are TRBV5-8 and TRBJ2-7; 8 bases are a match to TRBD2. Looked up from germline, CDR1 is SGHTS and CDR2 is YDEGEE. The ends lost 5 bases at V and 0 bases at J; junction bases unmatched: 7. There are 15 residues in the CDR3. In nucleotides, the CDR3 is TGTGCCAGCAGTACCGGGACTAGAAGCTCCTACGAGCAGTACTTC. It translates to CASSTGTRSSYEQYF.

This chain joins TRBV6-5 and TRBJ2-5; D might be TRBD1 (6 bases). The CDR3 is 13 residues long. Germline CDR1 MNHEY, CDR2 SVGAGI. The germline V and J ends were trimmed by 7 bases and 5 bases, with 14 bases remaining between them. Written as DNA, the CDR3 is TGTGCCAGCAAGGACAGTACTGTGGAGACCCAGTACTTC. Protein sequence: CASKDSTVETQYF.

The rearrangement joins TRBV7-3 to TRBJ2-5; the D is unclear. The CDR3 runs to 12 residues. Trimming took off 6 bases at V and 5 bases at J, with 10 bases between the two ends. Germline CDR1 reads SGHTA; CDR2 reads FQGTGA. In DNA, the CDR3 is TGTGCCAGCAGACATCCCCAGGAGACCCAGTACTTC. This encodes CASRHPQETQYF.

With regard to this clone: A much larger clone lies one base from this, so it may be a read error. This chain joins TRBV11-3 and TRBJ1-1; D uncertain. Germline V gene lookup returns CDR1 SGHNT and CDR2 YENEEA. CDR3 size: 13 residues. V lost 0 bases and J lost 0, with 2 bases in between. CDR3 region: CASSLEVNTEAFF. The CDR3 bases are TGTGCCAGCAGCTTAGAGGTGAACACTGAAGCTTTCTTT.

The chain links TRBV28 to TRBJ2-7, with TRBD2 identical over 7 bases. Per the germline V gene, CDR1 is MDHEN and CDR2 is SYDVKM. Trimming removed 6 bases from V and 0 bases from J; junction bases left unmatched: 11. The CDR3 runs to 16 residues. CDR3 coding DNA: TGTGCCAGCAGCCCGCCGGGAGCGGGGCCCTCCTACGAGCAGTACTTC. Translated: CASSPPGAGPSYEQYF.

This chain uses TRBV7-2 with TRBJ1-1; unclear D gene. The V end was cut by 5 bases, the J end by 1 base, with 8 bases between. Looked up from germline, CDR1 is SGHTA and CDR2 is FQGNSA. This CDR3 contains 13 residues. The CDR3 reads CASSAGWNTEAFF. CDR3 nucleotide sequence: TGTGCCAGCAGCGCCGGTTGGAACACTGAAGCTTTCTTT.

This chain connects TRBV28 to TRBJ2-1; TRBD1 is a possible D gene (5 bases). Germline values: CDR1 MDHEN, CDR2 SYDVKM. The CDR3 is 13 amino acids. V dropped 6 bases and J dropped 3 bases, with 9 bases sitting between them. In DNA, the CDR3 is TGTGCCAGCAGCCCACAGGTCTACAATGAGCAGTTCTTC. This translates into CASSPQVYNEQFF.

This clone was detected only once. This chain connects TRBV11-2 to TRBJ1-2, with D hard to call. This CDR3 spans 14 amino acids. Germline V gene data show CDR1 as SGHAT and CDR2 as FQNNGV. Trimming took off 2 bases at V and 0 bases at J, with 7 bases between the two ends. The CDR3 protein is CASSLSGANYGYTF. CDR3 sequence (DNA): TGTGCCAGCAGCTTATCCGGTGCTAACTATGGCTACACCTTC.

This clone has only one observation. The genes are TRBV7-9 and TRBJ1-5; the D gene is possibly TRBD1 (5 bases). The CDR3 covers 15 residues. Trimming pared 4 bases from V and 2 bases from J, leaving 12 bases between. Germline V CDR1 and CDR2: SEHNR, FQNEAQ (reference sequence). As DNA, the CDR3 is TGTGCCAGCAGCTGGGCCGGGGCTGGCAATCAGCCCCAGCATTTT. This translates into CASSWAGAGNQPQHF. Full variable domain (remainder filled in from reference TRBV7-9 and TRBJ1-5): DTGVSQNPRHKITKRGQNVTFRCDPISEHNRLYWYRQTLGQGPEFLTYFQNEAQLEKSRLLSDRFSAERPKGSFSTLEIQRTEQGDSAMYLCASSWAGAGNQPQHFGDGTRLSIL.

CDR3 sequence reads: CASSDLSRGQMGGYTF. The CDR3 DNA follows: TGTGCCAGCAGTGATCTATCCAGGGGACAAATGGGAGGCTACACCTTC. The rearrangement uses TRBV6-1 and TRBJ1-2; a possible D gene is TRBD1 (6 bases). Trimming took off 3 bases at V and 8 bases at J, with 22 bases between the two ends. Germline V gives CDR1 MNHNS, CDR2 SASEGT. The CDR3 is made up of 16 amino acids.

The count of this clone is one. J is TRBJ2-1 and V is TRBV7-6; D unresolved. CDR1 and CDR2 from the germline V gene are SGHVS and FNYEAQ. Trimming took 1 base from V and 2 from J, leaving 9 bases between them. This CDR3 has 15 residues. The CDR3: CASSLVSETYNEQFF. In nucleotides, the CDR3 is TGTGCCAGCAGCTTAGTAAGTGAGACCTACAATGAGCAGTTCTTC.

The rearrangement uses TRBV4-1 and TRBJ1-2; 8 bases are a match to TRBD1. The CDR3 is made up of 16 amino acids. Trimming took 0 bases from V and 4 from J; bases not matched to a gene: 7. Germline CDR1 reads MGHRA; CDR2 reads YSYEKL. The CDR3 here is CASSQESGTGVYGYTF. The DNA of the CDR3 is TGCGCCAGCAGCCAAGAATCCGGGACAGGAGTCTATGGCTACACCTTC.

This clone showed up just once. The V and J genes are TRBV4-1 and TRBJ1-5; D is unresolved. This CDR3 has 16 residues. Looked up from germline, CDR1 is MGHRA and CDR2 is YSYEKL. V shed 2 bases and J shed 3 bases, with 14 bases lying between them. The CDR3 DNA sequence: TGCGCCAGCAGCCAACATGTGTCGCAGAACAATCAGCCCCAGCATTTT. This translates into CASSQHVSQNNQPQHF.

CDR3 sequence: CASQTSGSRYNEQFF. The CDR3, as DNA: TGTGCCAGCCAGACTAGCGGGAGTCGGTACAATGAGCAGTTCTTC. The chain has TRBV6-5 and TRBJ2-1; TRBD2 aligns across 12 bases. This CDR3 comprises 15 residues. Germline V gives CDR1 MNHEY, CDR2 SVGAGI. V lost 8 bases to trimming and J lost 4 bases; unmatched junction nucleotides: 6.

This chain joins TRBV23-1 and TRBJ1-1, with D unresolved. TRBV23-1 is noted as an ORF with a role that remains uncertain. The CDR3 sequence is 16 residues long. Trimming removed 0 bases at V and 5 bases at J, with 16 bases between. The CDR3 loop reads CASSQSILERRTEAFF. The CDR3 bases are TGCGCCAGCAGTCAATCGATCCTTGAAAGACGGACTGAAGCTTTCTTT.

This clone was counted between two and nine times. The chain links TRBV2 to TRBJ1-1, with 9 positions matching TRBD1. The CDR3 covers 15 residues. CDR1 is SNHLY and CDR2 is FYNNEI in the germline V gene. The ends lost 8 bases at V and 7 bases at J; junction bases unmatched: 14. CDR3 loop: CASQTVTGGFFEAFF. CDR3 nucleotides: TGTGCCAGCCAAACTGTAACAGGGGGCTTTTTTGAAGCTTTCTTT.

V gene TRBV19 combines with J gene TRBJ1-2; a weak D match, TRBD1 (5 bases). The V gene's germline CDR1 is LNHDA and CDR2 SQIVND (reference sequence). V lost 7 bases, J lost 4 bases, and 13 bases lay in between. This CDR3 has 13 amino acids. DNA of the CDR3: TGTGCCAGTACAGGGTCCGGCCGCTATGGCTACACCTTC. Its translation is CASTGSGRYGYTF. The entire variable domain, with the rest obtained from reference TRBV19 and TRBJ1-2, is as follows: DGGITQSPKYLFRKEGQNVTLSCEQNLNHDAMYWYRQDPGQGLRLIYYSQIVNDFQKGDIAEGYSVSREKKESFPLTVTSAQKNPTAFYLCASTGSGRYGYTFGSGTRLTVV.

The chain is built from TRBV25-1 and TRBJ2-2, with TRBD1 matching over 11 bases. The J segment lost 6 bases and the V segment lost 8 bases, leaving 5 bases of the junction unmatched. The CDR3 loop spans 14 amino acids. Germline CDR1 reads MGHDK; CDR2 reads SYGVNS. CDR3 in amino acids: CASEDRGQAGELFF. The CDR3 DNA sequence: TGTGCCAGCGAGGACAGGGGGCAGGCCGGGGAGCTGTTTTTT.

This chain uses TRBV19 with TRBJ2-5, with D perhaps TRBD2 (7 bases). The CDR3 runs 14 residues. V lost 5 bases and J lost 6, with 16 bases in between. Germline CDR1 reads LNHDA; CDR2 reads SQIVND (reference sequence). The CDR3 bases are TGTGCCAGTAGTGAGCGGGGACGGGGGCAGACCCAGTACTTC. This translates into CASSERGRGQTQYF.